Listed below are T cell receptor beta chains from one sample, sequenced in a study of cytomegalovirus exposure and HLA in healthy donors. This table comes from immunoSEQ multiplex PCR, and its TCRdb copy is limited to in-frame clones, with some not included. The table shows more than 150,000 clones, with more than 75% occurring only once. Sequencing was done on a sample of PBMCs. The receptors originated from a girl less than two years old in good health and CMV-seronegative. Both conserved end residues are part of each CDR3. A D gene is named only where the DNA matches it firmly. Expanded clones are given a class, and other clones once, few, many or no size at all.

>TRBV6-5|TRBD2|-
CASSYGLAEYEQYF
>TRBV29-1|TRBD2|-
CSVQPSGLETQYF
>TRBV2|-|-
CASSPQKDYFSYEQYF
>TRBV11-2|-|-
CASSLIYVDTQYF
>TRBV11-1|-|-
CASSLKRVQGNEQFF
>TRBV7-9|-|-
CASSSPYRPYGYTF
>TRBV2|-|-
CASSVGSSETQYF
>TRBV18|-|few
CASSPSFNYGYTF
>TRBV19|-|-
CASSTLGGGGSFIEQFF
>TRBV6-6|TRBD1|-
CASSYSKGTEGGYTF
>TRBV7-4|TRBD1|-
CASSRTGGLRYEQYF
>TRBV5-1|-|-
CASSLGPLGSEQFF
>TRBV7-9|TRBD1|-
CSSRNGTGVSGNTIYF
>TRBV5-6|-|-
CASSLGSVGSEAFF
>TRBV27|TRBD1|-
CASSRQGALNTGELFF
>TRBV6-5|TRBD1|-
CASRRTGDSNQPQHF
>TRBV10-2|-|-
CASSAVLAQETQYF
>TRBV7-2|-|-
CASSLALGSTDTQYF
>TRBV2|-|few
CASFEGLGRAAFF
>TRBV9|TRBD2|-
CASSTRGLAGSTDTQYF
>TRBV6-6|-|-
CASSSLLGARTEAFF
>TRBV10-1|TRBD2|-
CASSLGGGTDTQYF
>TRBV2|TRBD2|-
CASTRGRYNEQFF